These T cell receptor beta chains were read from a single sample in a study of beta chain features in type 1 diabetes. The protocol was immunoSEQ multiplex PCR, while the TCRdb copy is restricted to in-frame clones and leaves out a portion. Of about 700,000 clones in the sample, about an eighth were seen once. Sequencing used naive CD4+ T cells from blood. The receptors here all came from a man aged 18 to 29 with type 1 diabetes. Each CDR3 is given with its conserved first and last residue. Each record gives: CDR3 length, J gene, D gene, V gene, clone size, CDR3 DNA, CDR3 protein. D genes are given only for firm matches. Rows may omit the clone size; those that give it use once, few, many or a size class.

>15|TRBJ2-6|NA|TRBV15|NA
TGTGCCACCAGCCTCGACAGCTCTGGGGCCAACGGCCTGACTTTC
CATSLDSSGANGLTF
>14|TRBJ1-1|NA|TRBV29-1|few
TGCAGCGTTGGGCGTTTTGTTTCCGGCACTGAAGCTTTCTTT
CSVGRFVSGTEAFF
>16|TRBJ1-4|NA|TRBV15|NA
TGTGCCACCAGCACCTTAGACGGAACAACTAATGAAAAACTGTTTTTT
CATSTLDGTTNEKLFF
>19|TRBJ1-6|TRBD1|TRBV4-1|few
TGCGCCAGCAGCCAAGATGGGGGGACAGGGCGGACCTATAATTCACCCCTCCACTTT
CASSQDGGTGRTYNSPLHF
>16|TRBJ1-5|TRBD1|TRBV4-1|NA
TGCGCCAGCAGCCAAGAAGGAGGCAGGGGGTTTCAGCCCCAGCATTTT
CASSQEGGRGFQPQHF
>16|TRBJ2-3|TRBD2|TRBV11-2|few
TGTGCCAGCACCCTTTGGGCGGGGGGCCATACAGATACGCAGTATTTT
CASTLWAGGHTDTQYF
>15|TRBJ2-3|NA|TRBV5-4|few
TGTGCCAGCACCCCGCCGGGCGGCCCGGCAGATACGCAGTATTTT
CASTPPGGPADTQYF
>15|TRBJ1-5|NA|TRBV5-1|few
TGCGCCAGCAGCTTGGATGGGGGGAACAATCAGCCCCAGCATTTT
CASSLDGGNNQPQHF
>13|TRBJ2-5|TRBD1|TRBV29-1|few
TGCAGCGCCGGTCGGCAGGGGGTCGAGACCCAGTACTTC
CSAGRQGVETQYF
>16|TRBJ2-1|NA|TRBV29-1|few
TGCAGCGTGGGGGGCCACAGGGAAGGCTCCTACAATGAGCAGTTCTTC
CSVGGHREGSYNEQFF
>13|TRBJ1-1|NA|TRBV9|few
TGTGCCAGCAGCGTAGAAATCAGCACTGAAGCTTTCTTT
CASSVEISTEAFF
>13|TRBJ2-5|NA|TRBV4-1|NA
TGCGCCAGCAGCCAAAGACATGGGGAGACCCAGTACTTC
CASSQRHGETQYF
>16|TRBJ1-1|NA|TRBV5-1|NA
TGCGCCAGCAGCTGGAGCCCGGGGGCGAGGGACACTGAAGCTTTCTTT
CASSWSPGARDTEAFF
>13|TRBJ1-5|NA|TRBV29-1|NA
TGCAGCGTTGGGAAGGATAGCAATCAGCCCCAGCATTTT
CSVGKDSNQPQHF
>15|TRBJ2-1|NA|TRBV11-3|NA
TGTGCCAGCAGCTTAGTGCTGAGCTCCTACAATGAGCAGTTCTTC
CASSLVLSSYNEQFF
>12|TRBJ2-1|NA|TRBV10-3|NA
TGTGCCATCGTTACGTTGGACGGTGAGCAGTTCTTC
CAIVTLDGEQFF
>13|TRBJ1-2|TRBD1|TRBV30|few
TGTGCCTGGAGTTTGACAGGGGGCGTTGGCTACACCTTC
CAWSLTGGVGYTF